The rows below give T cell receptor beta chains drawn from one sample of a study of yellow fever vaccine responses in identical twins. TCRdb recomputed calls from the RT-PCR reads with MiXCR, one row per CDR3 protein. The sample shows roughly 20,000 distinct CDR3 sequences, approximately 68% of them seen only once. The sequences come from T cells from blood (PBMCs), unsorted or a sorted subset (not recorded which), collected before or after yellow fever vaccination (not recorded which). The receptor source for this set is a woman younger than 35 who received the yellow fever vaccine. Both conserved end residues are part of each CDR3. D genes are given only for firm matches. A row's size may be missing; if present it is once, few, many or a size class.

cdr3_aa: CASSLYGSGYTF; cdr3_nt: TGTGCCAGCAGTTTATACGGTAGTGGCTACACCTTC; j_call: TRBJ1-2; d_call: .; v_call: TRBV28; clone_size: .
cdr3_aa: CASSPTGAVETQYF; cdr3_nt: TGTGCCAGCTCACCGACAGGGGCGGTGGAGACCCAGTACTTC; j_call: TRBJ2-5; d_call: TRBD1; v_call: TRBV18; clone_size: .
cdr3_aa: CASSNPWSSGTAGETQYF; cdr3_nt: TGTGCCAGTAGTAACCCCTGGAGTAGCGGGACGGCAGGAGAGACCCAGTACTTC; j_call: TRBJ2-5; d_call: TRBD2; v_call: TRBV19; clone_size: .
cdr3_aa: CSVEGRPEAFF; cdr3_nt: TGCAGCGTTGAAGGGAGACCGGAAGCTTTCTTT; j_call: TRBJ1-1; d_call: .; v_call: TRBV29-1; clone_size: .
cdr3_aa: CSGQGVLVGTEAFF; cdr3_nt: TGCAGTGGACAGGGGGTACTTGTGGGCACTGAAGCTTTCTTT; j_call: TRBJ1-1; d_call: TRBD1; v_call: TRBV29-1; clone_size: few
cdr3_aa: CASSLGLPGDRQETQYF; cdr3_nt: TGTGCCAGCAGCTTAGGCCTTCCCGGGGACCGCCAAGAGACCCAGTACTTC; j_call: TRBJ2-5; d_call: .; v_call: TRBV7-3; clone_size: .
cdr3_aa: CASSQPPAGESPLHF; cdr3_nt: TGTGCCAGCAGCCAACCCCCTGCAGGGGAGTCACCCCTCCACTTT; j_call: TRBJ1-6; d_call: .; v_call: TRBV3-1; clone_size: .
cdr3_aa: CAISEEVQETQYF; cdr3_nt: TGTGCCATCAGTGAGGAAGTCCAGGAGACCCAGTACTTC; j_call: TRBJ2-5; d_call: .; v_call: TRBV10-3; clone_size: .
cdr3_aa: CASSLTSVIFTDTQYF; cdr3_nt: TGTGCCAGCAGTTTGACTAGCGTGATCTTCACAGATACGCAGTATTTT; j_call: TRBJ2-3; d_call: TRBD2; v_call: TRBV12-3/TRBV12-4; clone_size: .
cdr3_aa: CASSFPTARNTEAFF; cdr3_nt: TGTGCCAGCAGCTTCCCGACGGCGAGGAACACTGAAGCTTTCTTT; j_call: TRBJ1-1; d_call: .; v_call: TRBV7-3; clone_size: .
cdr3_aa: CASSERTGKYNEQFF; cdr3_nt: TGTGCCAGCAGTGAAAGGACAGGCAAATACAATGAGCAGTTCTTC; j_call: TRBJ2-1; d_call: TRBD1; v_call: TRBV2; clone_size: .
cdr3_aa: CSATDGYNSPLHF; cdr3_nt: TGCAGCGCCACCGATGGGTATAATTCACCCCTCCACTTT; j_call: TRBJ1-6; d_call: .; v_call: TRBV29-1; clone_size: .
cdr3_aa: CASSLDSNNSPLHF; cdr3_nt: TGTGCCAGCAGCTTAGACAGTAATAATTCACCCCTCCACTTT; j_call: TRBJ1-6; d_call: .; v_call: TRBV7-2; clone_size: few